This T cell receptor beta chain was captured in a study of shared T cell receptors in the human thymus (dated by TCRdb to the early 2020s). Some background on the complete study: The study examined how the human thymus generates shared, self-reactive T-cell receptor alpha chains.

Concerning this clone: Its binding antigen is unknown. It has no much larger one-base neighbor in the sample; base qualities were not kept.

Unmatched junction bases come to 9, with V trimmed by 5 bases and J by 7 bases. CDR1 and CDR2, looked up from the germline V gene (reference sequence), are SSHAT and FNYEAQ. The CDR3 measures 15 amino acids from cysteine to phenylalanine. CDR3 DNA only is kept here, 45 bases in frame from base 1. The protocol used for the library was the immunoSEQ multiplex PCR assay. The immuneACCESS repertoire file appears here via TCRdb, limited to in-frame rearrangements. These files lack a portion of the clones; in checked studies, under half of the deficit traces to unresolved V genes, and the cause of the others is not known. This sample has 630,000 or so clones in its table, and about 90% of those were observed once. The biggest ten clones account for more than 0.009% of the sample. Separately, the same data were catalogued under a study of human thymus T cells. The second paper states: Immunologically healthy infants undergoing open corrective cardiac surgery for congenital heart defects in Finland were used as donors. Thymus tissue was collected as surgical resects that were removed during corrective cardiac surgery. Usage of V and J gene segments appeared to be biased in both the thymic and the peripheral blood repertoires. Highly overlapping thymic TCR repertoires among unrelated individuals were reported in the related research. The study characterized TCR alpha and beta repertoires from about 8 infant thymus samples and a few related peripheral blood samples. The cohort included about six male and a couple of female infants, with donor ages spanning 7 to 244 days. Thymocytes were freed from the tissue by mechanical means and kept at -70 degrees C as pellets of roughly 8.5-31 million cells. A QIAsymphony instrument was used to extract genomic DNA from frozen cell pellets. TCRB and TCRAD loci were amplified from a standardized quantity of quality-controlled genomic DNA using the immunoSEQ multiplex PCR assay. The amplicons covered the V(D)J region and were long enough to include the CDR3 and to identify the V and J genes. Through the commercial immunoSEQ service, the amplicons were sequenced on an Illumina platform. Primer bias and sequencing errors were corrected as previously described, and TCRAD and TCRB definitions were based on the IMGT database. Repertoires were analysed with immunoSEQ Analyzer 3.0 and VDJTools, covering basic statistics, V/J segment usage, diversity estimates, rarefaction and pairwise overlap. Diversity was estimated using the Chao1, ChaoE, Efron-Thisted, Shannon and inverse Simpson indices, and was also estimated on datasets down-sampled to the size of the smallest sample. Repertoire overlap was determined by strict matching of CDR3 nucleotide sequence, V gene and J gene, and Jaccard-based multidimensional scaling clustering was applied. On average, thymus samples gave 750,000 to 1,000,000 unique TCRB clonotypes, whereas blood samples gave 75,000 to 95,000.

The chain was built from TRBV7-7 and TRBJ2-1; TRBD1 aligns with 9 central bases. Material: thymocytes. This receptor was identified in a boy less than two years old with a congenital heart defect. Donor details come from another sample of the same person, matched by shared clones. DNA sequence: TGTGCCAGCAGCCCAAGACAGGGGGTAGGGAATGAGCAGTTCTTC. Translation gives CASSPRQGVGNEQFF. With all but the CDR3 taken from the reference TRBV7-7 and TRBJ2-1 genes, the full variable domain is: GAGVSQSPRYKVTKRGQDVTLRCDPISSHATLYWYQQALGQGPEFLTYFNYEAQPDKSGLPSDRFSAERPEGSISTLTIQRTEQRDSAMYRCASSPRQGVGNEQFFGPGTRLTVL.